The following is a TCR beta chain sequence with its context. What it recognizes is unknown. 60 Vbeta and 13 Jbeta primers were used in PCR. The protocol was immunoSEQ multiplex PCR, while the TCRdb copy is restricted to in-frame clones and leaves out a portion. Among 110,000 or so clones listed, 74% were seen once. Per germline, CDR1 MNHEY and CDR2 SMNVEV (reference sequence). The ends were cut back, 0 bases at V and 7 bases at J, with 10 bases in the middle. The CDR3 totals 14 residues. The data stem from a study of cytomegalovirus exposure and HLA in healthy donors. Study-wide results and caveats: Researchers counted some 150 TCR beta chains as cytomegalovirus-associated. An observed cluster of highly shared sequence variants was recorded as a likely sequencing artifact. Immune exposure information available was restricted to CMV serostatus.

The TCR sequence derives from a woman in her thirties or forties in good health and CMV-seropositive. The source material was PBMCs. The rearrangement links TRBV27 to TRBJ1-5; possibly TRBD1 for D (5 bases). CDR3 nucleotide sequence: TGTGCCAGCAGTTTATCGACGGGGGGGCAGCCCCAGCATTTT. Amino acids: CASSLSTGGQPQHF.